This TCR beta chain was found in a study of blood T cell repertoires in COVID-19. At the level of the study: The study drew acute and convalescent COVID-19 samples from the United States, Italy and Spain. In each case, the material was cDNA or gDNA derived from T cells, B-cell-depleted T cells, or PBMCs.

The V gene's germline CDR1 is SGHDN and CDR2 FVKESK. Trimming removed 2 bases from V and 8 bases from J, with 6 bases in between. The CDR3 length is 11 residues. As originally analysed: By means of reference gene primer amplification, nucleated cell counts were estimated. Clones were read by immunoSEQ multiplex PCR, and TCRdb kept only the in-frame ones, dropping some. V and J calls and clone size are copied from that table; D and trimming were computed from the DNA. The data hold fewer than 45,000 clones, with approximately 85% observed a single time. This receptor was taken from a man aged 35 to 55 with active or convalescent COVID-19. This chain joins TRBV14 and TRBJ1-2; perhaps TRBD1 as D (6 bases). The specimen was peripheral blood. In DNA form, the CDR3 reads TGTGCCAGCAGCCAAAGGGGGGGCTACACCTTC. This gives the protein CASSQRGGYTF.